One and the same sample provided the 10 T cell receptor beta chains below, sequenced in a study of blood T cells in healthy people across ages. Combining a sample-barcoded 5' primer with a J-beta primer mix, a second PCR ran for roughly 7 to 12 cycles. One entry per CDR3 protein results from TCRdb running MiXCR on the 5' RACE reads. Of approximately 1.5 million distinct CDR3 sequences listed, around 36% are singletons. Specimen: blood. These receptors were taken from a young woman in good health.

A word on this clonotype: A much larger clone differs by one base, so this may be a read error. The rearrangement uses TRBV29-1 and TRBJ1-2, with D tentatively TRBD1 (6 bases). The germline V gene encodes CDR1 SQVTM and CDR2 ANQGSEA. The V gene lost 7 bases and the J gene lost 7 bases, with 19 bases spanning the gap. The CDR3 length is 13 residues. CDR3 coding DNA: TGCAGCGGTGACGTCGCTCGACAGGCTGGCTACACCTTC. This sequence encodes CSGDVARQAGYTF.

The chain uses TRBV29-1 and TRBJ2-1; 8 bases fit TRBD2. Looked up from germline, CDR1 is SQVTM and CDR2 is ANQGSEA. V shed 3 bases and J 3 bases; nucleotides not matched to a gene: 4. CDR3 length: 14 amino acids. CDR3 bases: TGCAGCGTTGATCCAGCGGGAGTCTACAATGAGCAGTTCTTC. Its protein is CSVDPAGVYNEQFF.

This clonotype was counted between two and nine times. V and J are TRBV20-1 and TRBJ2-1, with TRBD2 matching over 7 bases. CDR3 length: 16 amino acids. The trim removed 7 bases at V and 0 bases at J, leaving 12 bases unmatched. Germline values: CDR1 DFQATT, CDR2 SNEGSKA (reference sequence). CDR3 coding DNA: TGCAGTGTGGTGGCTGTGGGAGGGCCCTCCTACAATGAGCAGTTCTTC. Amino acids: CSVVAVGGPSYNEQFF.

This clonotype was picked up a small number of times. The J gene is TRBJ2-7, the V gene TRBV2; TRBD1 matches at 8 bases. V dropped 8 bases and J dropped 0; count of bases not matched to a gene: 9. The CDR3 has 15 amino acids. In germline, CDR1 is SNHLY, CDR2 FYNNEI. In DNA, the CDR3 is TGTGCCAGCCATTCGGGACAGGCAAACTCCTACGAGCAGTACTTC. It codes for CASHSGQANSYEQYF.

The sample holds a few counts of this clonotype. The chain employs TRBV10-3 and TRBJ2-5, with 7 bases fitting TRBD1. The CDR3 has 13 amino acids. J lost 6 bases, V lost 2 bases, and 3 bases had no gene match. CDR1 ENHRY and CDR2 SYGVKD come from the germline V gene. CDR3: CAISERDSKTQYF. The CDR3 DNA reads TGTGCCATCAGTGAGCGGGACAGTAAGACCCAGTACTTC.

The chain employs TRBV2 and TRBJ2-5, with 11 positions matching TRBD2. The CDR3 has 15 residues. Germline CDR1 and CDR2: SNHLY and FYNNEI. V was clipped by 6 bases and J by 4 bases; unmatched bases: 7. The CDR3 sequence: CASSRTSGLGETQYF. The CDR3, as DNA: TGTGCCAGCAGCAGGACTAGCGGGTTGGGAGAGACCCAGTACTTC.

Only a few counts were recorded for this clonotype. The chain combines TRBV7-8 with TRBJ2-2; no firm D call. Trimming shortened V by 2 bases and J by 0 bases, and 10 bases separated the two germline ends. Germline CDR1 reads SGHVS; CDR2 reads FQNEAQ. The length of the CDR3 is 16 residues. The CDR3, as DNA: TGTGCCAGCAGCTTAACCGACATATCGAACACCGGGGAGCTGTTTTTT. Translated, it gives CASSLTDISNTGELFF.

There are a few counts of this clonotype. The V and J genes are TRBV7-3 and TRBJ2-3; D gene uncertain. The germline V and J ends were trimmed by 9 bases and 4 bases, with 14 bases remaining between them. Germline V gene sequence: CDR1 SGHTA, CDR2 FQGTGA. The CDR3 loop spans 13 amino acids. In nucleotides, the CDR3 is TGTGCCAGTAGCCCGTCGAGATCAGATACGCAGTATTTT. As protein: CASSPSRSDTQYF.

V and J are TRBV5-1 and TRBJ1-2; 7 bases align to TRBD1. V was clipped by 2 bases and J by 2 bases; unmatched bases: 6. Germline V gene data show CDR1 as SGHRS and CDR2 as YFSETQ. The CDR3 contains 15 residues. For the CDR3, the DNA is TGCGCCAGCAGCTTTACAGGGGCAGAGAACTATGGCTACACCTTC. Translating gives CASSFTGAENYGYTF.

This clonotype was seen a handful of times. The rearrangement joins TRBV9 to TRBJ2-3; TRBD2 agrees at 10 bases. Germline assignment: CDR1 SGDLS and CDR2 YYNGEE. V lost 1 base to trimming and J lost 5 bases; unmatched junction nucleotides: 4. This CDR3 region has 15 residues. The CDR3 DNA sequence: TGTGCCAGCAGCGTAAGCGGGAGGGCTGGAGATACGCAGTATTTT. This codes for CASSVSGRAGDTQYF.